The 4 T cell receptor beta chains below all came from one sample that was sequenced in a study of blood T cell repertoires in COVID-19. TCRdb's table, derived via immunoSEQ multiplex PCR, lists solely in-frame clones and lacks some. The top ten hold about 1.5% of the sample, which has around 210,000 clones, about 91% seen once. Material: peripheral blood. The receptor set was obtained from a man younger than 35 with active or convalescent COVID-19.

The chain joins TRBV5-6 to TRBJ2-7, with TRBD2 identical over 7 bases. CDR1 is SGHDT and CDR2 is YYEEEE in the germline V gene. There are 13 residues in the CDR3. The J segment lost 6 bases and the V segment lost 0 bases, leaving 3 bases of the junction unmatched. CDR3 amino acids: CASSLGSSGEQYF. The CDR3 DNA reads TGTGCCAGCAGCTTGGGGTCTAGCGGCGAGCAGTACTTC. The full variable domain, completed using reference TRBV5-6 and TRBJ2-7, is DAGVTQSPTHLIKTRGQQVTLRCSPKSGHDTVSWYQQALGQGPQFIFQYYEEEERQRGNFPDRFSGHQFPNYSSELNVNALLLGDSALYLCASSLGSSGEQYFGPGTRLTVT.

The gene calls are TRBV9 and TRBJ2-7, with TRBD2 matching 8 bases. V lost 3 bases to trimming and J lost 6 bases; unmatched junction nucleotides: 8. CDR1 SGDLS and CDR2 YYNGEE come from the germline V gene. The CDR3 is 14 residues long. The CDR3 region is CASSGRLASGEQYF. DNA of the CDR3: TGTGCCAGCAGCGGGCGACTAGCGTCGGGCGAGCAGTACTTC.

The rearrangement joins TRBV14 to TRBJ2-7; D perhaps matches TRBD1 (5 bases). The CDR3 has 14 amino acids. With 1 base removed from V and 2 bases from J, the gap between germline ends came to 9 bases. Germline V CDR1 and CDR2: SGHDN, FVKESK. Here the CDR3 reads CASSQGGATYEQYF. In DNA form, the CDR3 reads TGTGCCAGCAGCCAAGGGGGCGCGACCTACGAGCAGTACTTC. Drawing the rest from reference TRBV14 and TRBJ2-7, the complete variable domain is EAGVTQFPSHSVIEKGQTVTLRCDPISGHDNLYWYRRVMGKEIKFLLHFVKESKQDESGMPNNRFLAERTGGTYSTLKVQPAELEDSGVYFCASSQGGATYEQYFGPGTRLTVT.

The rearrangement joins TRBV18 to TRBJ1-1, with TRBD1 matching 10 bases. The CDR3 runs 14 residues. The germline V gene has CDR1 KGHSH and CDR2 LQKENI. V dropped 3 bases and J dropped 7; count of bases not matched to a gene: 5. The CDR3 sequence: CASSPTGGANEAFF. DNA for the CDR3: TGTGCCAGCTCACCGACAGGGGGCGCGAATGAAGCTTTCTTT.